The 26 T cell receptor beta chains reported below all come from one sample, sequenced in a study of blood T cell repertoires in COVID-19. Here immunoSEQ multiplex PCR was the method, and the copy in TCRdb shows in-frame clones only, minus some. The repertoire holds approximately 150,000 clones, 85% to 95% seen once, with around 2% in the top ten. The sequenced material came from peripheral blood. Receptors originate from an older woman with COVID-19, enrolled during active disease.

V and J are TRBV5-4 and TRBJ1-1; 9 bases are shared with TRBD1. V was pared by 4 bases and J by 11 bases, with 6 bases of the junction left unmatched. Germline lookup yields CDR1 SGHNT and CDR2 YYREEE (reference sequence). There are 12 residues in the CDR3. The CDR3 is CASSRDRALAFF. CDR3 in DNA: TGTGCCAGCAGCCGGGACAGGGCACTGGCTTTCTTT.

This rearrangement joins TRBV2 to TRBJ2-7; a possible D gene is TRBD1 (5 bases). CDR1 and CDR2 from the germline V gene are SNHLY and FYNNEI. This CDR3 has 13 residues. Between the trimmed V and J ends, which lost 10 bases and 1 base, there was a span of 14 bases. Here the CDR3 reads CATGAVRSYEQYF. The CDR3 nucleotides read TGTGCCACTGGGGCCGTTCGATCCTACGAGCAGTACTTC.

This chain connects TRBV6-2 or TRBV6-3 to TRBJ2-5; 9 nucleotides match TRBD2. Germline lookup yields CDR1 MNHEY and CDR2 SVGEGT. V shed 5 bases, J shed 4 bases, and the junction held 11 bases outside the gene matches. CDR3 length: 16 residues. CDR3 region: CASSTLSGGPGETQYF. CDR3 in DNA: TGTGCCAGCAGTACCCTCAGCGGGGGGCCTGGAGAGACCCAGTACTTC.

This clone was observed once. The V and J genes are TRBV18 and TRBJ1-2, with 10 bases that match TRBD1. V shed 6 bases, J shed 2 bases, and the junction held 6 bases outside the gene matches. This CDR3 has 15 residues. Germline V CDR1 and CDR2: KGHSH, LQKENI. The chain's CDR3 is CASSPDRGVNYGYTF. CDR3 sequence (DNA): TGTGCCAGCTCGCCGGACAGGGGGGTCAACTATGGCTACACCTTC.

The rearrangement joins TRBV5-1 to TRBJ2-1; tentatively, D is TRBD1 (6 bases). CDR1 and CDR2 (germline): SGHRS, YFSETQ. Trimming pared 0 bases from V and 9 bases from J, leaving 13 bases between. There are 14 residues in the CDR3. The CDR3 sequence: CASSLDRADGEQFF. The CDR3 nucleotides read TGCGCCAGCAGCTTGGACAGGGCTGATGGTGAGCAGTTCTTC.

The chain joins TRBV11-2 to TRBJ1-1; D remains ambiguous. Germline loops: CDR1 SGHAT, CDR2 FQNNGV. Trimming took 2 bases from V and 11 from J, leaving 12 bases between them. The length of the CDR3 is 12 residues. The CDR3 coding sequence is TGTGCCAGCAGCTTAAATACTGGTAGTGCTTTCTTT. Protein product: CASSLNTGSAFF.

The CDR3 sequence is CASSLTGGPNYGYTF. The DNA of the CDR3 is TGTGCCAGCAGCCTAACAGGGGGCCCAAACTATGGCTACACCTTC. The V and J genes are TRBV7-2 and TRBJ1-2; 9 nucleotides match TRBD1. Unmatched junction bases numbered 6, after V lost 5 bases and J lost 2 bases. The germline CDR1 and CDR2 sequences are SGHTA and FQGNSA. This CDR3 has 15 amino acids.

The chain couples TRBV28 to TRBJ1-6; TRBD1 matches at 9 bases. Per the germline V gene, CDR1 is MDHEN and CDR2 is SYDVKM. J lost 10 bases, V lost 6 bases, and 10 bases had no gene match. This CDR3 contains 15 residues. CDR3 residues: CASSPTGGWVSPLHF. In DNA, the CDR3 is TGTGCCAGCAGCCCTACAGGGGGCTGGGTGTCACCCCTCCACTTT.

The CDR3 loop is CASSLSGTGGNTEAFF. DNA of the CDR3: TGTGCCAGCAGCCTATCCGGGACAGGGGGGAACACTGAAGCTTTCTTT. V is TRBV7-9 and J is TRBJ1-1, with 11 bases matching TRBD1. The CDR3 runs 16 residues. Germline CDR1 SEHNR, CDR2 FQNEAQ (reference sequence). Trimming removed 5 bases from V and 1 base from J; junction bases left unmatched: 6.

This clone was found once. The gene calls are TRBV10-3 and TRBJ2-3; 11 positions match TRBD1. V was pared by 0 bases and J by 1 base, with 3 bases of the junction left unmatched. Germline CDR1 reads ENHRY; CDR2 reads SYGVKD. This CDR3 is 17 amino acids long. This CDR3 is CAISESLGQGGTDTQYF. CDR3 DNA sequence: TGTGCCATCAGTGAGTCGCTGGGACAGGGGGGCACAGATACGCAGTATTTT.

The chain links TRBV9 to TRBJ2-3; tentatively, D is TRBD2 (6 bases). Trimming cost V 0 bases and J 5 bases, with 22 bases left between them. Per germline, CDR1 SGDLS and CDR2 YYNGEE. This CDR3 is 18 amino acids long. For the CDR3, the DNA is TGTGCCAGCAGCGTAGCTCCCGGCTGGGACCTGGAGGGAGATACGCAGTATTTT. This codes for CASSVAPGWDLEGDTQYF.

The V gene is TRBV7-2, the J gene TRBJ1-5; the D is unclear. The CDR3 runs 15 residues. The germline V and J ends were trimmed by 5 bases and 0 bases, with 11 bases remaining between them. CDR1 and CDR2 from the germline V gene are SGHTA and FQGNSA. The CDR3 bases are TGTGCCAGCAGCCCCGACACCGTTAGCAATCAGCCCCAGCATTTT. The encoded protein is CASSPDTVSNQPQHF.

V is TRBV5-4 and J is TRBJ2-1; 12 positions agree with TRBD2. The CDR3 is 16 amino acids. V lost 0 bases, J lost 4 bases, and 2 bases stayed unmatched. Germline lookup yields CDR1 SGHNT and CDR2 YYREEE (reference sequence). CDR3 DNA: TGTGCCAGCAGCTTGGGAGGACTAGCGGGGTACAATGAGCAGTTCTTC. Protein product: CASSLGGLAGYNEQFF.

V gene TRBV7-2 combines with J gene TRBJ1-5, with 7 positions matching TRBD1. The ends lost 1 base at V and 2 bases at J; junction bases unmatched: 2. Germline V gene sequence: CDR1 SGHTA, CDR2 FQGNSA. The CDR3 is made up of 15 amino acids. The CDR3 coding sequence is TGTGCCAGCAGCTTAGAGAGGGGGCGCAATCAGCCCCAGCATTTT. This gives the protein CASSLERGRNQPQHF. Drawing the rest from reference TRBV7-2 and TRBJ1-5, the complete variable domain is GAGVSQSPSNKVTEKGKDVELRCDPISGHTALYWYRQSLGQGLEFLIYFQGNSAPDKSGLPSDRFSAERTGGSVSTLTIQRTQQEDSAVYLCASSLERGRNQPQHFGDGTRLSIL.

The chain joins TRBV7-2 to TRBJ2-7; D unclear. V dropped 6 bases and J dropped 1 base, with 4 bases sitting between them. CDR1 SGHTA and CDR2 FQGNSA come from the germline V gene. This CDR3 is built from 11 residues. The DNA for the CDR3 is TGTGCCAGCAGATATTCCTACGAGCAGTACTTC. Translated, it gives CASRYSYEQYF. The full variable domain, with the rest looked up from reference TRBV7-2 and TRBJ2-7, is GAGVSQSPSNKVTEKGKDVELRCDPISGHTALYWYRQSLGQGLEFLIYFQGNSAPDKSGLPSDRFSAERTGGSVSTLTIQRTQQEDSAVYLCASRYSYEQYFGPGTRLTVT.

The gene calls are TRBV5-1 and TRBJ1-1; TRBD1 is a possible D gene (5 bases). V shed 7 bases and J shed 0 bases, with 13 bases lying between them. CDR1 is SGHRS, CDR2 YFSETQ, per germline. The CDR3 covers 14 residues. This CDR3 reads CASQVGLMNTEAFF. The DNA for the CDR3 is TGCGCCAGCCAGGTGGGGCTCATGAACACTGAAGCTTTCTTT.

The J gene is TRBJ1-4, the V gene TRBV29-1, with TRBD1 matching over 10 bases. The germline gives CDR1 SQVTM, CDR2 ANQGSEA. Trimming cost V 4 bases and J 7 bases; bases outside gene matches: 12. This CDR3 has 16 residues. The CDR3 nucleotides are TGCAGCGTTGCTCACGGGACAGGGGTAGTTGTTGAAAAACTGTTTTTT. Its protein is CSVAHGTGVVVEKLFF.

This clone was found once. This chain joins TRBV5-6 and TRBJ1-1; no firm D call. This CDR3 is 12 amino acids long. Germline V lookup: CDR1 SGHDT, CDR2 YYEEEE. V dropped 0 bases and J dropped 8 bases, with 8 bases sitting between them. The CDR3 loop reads CASSLGAQEAFF. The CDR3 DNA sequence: TGTGCCAGCAGCTTGGGAGCGCAGGAAGCTTTCTTT.

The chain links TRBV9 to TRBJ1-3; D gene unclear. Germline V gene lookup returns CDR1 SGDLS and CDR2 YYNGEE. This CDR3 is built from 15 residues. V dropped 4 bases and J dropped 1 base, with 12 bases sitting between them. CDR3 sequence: CASSSRRSSGNTIYF. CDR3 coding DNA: TGTGCCAGCAGCTCCCGACGGAGTTCTGGAAACACCATATATTTT.

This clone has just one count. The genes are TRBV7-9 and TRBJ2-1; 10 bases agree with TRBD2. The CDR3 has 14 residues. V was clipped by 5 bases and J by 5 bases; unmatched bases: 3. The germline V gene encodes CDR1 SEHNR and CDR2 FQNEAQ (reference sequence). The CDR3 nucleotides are TGTGCCAGCAGCCCTGGACTAGCGGACAATGAGCAGTTCTTC. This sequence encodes CASSPGLADNEQFF.

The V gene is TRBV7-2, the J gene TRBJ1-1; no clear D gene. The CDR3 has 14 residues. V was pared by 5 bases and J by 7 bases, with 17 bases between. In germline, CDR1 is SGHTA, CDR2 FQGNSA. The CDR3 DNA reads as TGTGCCAGCAGCGGGCCGTGGGCTGTCGGTGAAGCTTTCTTT. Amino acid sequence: CASSGPWAVGEAFF.

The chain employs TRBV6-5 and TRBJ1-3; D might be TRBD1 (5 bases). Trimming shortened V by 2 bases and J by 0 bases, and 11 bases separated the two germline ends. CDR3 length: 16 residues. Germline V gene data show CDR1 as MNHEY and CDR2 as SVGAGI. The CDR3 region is CASSYGATDSGNTIYF. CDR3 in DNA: TGTGCCAGCAGTTACGGCGCGACAGACTCTGGAAACACCATATATTTT.

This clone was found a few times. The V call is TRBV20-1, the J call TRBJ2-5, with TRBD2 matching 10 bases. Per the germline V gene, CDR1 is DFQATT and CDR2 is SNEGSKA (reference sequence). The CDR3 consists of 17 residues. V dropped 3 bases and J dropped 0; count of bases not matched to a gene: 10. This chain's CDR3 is CSASSGLAVLYQETQYF. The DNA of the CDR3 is TGCAGTGCTAGTTCAGGACTAGCGGTCCTCTACCAAGAGACCCAGTACTTC.

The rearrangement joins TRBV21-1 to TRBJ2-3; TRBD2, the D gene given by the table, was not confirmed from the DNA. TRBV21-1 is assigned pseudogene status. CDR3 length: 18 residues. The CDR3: CASRSSGGYKSSTDTQYF. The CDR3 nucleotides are TGTGCCAGCAGGTCGAGCGGGGGGTACAAATCTAGCACAGATACGCAGTATTTT.

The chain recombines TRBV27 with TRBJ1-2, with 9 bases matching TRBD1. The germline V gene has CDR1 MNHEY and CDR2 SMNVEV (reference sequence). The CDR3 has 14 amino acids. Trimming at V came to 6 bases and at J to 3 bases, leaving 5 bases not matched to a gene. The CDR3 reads CASRPTGGDYGYTF. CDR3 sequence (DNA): TGTGCCAGCAGACCCACAGGGGGCGACTATGGCTACACCTTC.

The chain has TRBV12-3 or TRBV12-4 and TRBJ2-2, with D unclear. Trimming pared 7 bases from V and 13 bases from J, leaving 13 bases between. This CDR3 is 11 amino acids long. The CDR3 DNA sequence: TGTGCCAGCACCGGTTCTATGCCGCTGTTTTTT. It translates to CASTGSMPLFF.